The 26 T cell receptor beta chains below come from one sample, sequenced in a study of PD-L1 blockade in urothelial cancer listed by TCRdb under 2017. The sample's time point label, decoded: peripheral blood 6 weeks after treatment start. Libraries were made using the immunoSEQ multiplex PCR assay. The source is immuneACCESS, and TCRdb retained only in-frame sequences with V and J called. Part of the clones is not carried over; for the studies checked, unresolved V genes explain less than half of this, and the remainder is unexplained. The sample records about 51,000 clones, 70% to 90% of which are singletons. The top ten clonotypes cover 2% to 3% of the sample. Specimen: PBMCs, collected around atezolizumab (anti-PD-L1) treatment. Receptors originate from a man aged 55-75 years with urothelial cancer.

V gene TRBV19 combines with J gene TRBJ1-2; TRBD1 matches at 8 bases. The CDR3 sequence is 14 residues long. The germline CDR1 and CDR2 sequences are LNHDA and SQIVND (reference sequence). V dropped 3 bases and J dropped 8; count of bases not matched to a gene: 8. Written as DNA, the CDR3 is TGTGCCAGTAGTATGCAGGGACAGGCCACGGGCTACACCTTC. It codes for CASSMQGQATGYTF.

This clone was seen a single time. The CDR3 reads CASSLVVGYGTGSRKTQYF. The CDR3 coding sequence is TGTGCCAGCAGCTTAGTTGTTGGGTACGGGACAGGGTCTAGGAAGACCCAGTACTTC. The chain has TRBV7-2 and TRBJ2-5; TRBD1 matches at 9 bases. The CDR3 runs 19 residues. Germline loops: CDR1 SGHTA, CDR2 FQGNSA. V trimming: 1 base; J trimming: 6 bases; junction bases outside the gene matches: 18. The variable domain in full, completed from reference TRBV7-2 and TRBJ2-5, reads GAGVSQSPSNKVTEKGKDVELRCDPISGHTALYWYRQSLGQGLEFLIYFQGNSAPDKSGLPSDRFSAERTGGSVSTLTIQRTQQEDSAVYLCASSLVVGYGTGSRKTQYFGPGTRLLVL.

The chain links TRBV27 to TRBJ2-1; perhaps TRBD1 as D (5 bases). Trimming removed 6 bases from V and 9 bases from J, with 27 bases in between. The CDR3 totals 17 residues. Germline V lookup: CDR1 MNHEY, CDR2 SMNVEV (reference sequence). The CDR3 DNA sequence: TGTGCCAGCAGACAGGCCCGGCCTCAGGAAGCGAATAGTGAGCAGTTCTTC. Protein product: CASRQARPQEANSEQFF.

The chain couples TRBV4-3 to TRBJ2-1; the match to TRBD2 covers 13 bases. Trimming at V came to 0 bases and at J to 7 bases, leaving 15 bases not matched to a gene. The CDR3 loop spans 20 amino acids. Germline V gene sequence: CDR1 LGHNA, CDR2 YSLEER. The CDR3 sequence is CASSQDVAIGLAGEYNEQFF. CDR3 sequence (DNA): TGCGCCAGCAGCCAAGATGTAGCGATAGGACTAGCGGGAGAATATAATGAGCAGTTCTTC.

The chain recombines TRBV6-4 with TRBJ2-1; D ambiguous. CDR1 and CDR2 (germline): MRHNA, SNTAGT. Deletions cut 5 bases from V and 6 bases from J, with 11 bases between. The CDR3 extends over 13 amino acids. As DNA, the CDR3 is TGTGCCAGCAGTACCTCTCACGGCAATGAGCAGTTCTTC. Translating it yields CASSTSHGNEQFF.

The chain employs TRBV28 and TRBJ1-4, with D perhaps matching TRBD1 (5 bases). The ends were cut back, 5 bases at V and 4 bases at J, with 11 bases in the middle. This CDR3 has 14 residues. Germline V gene lookup returns CDR1 MDHEN and CDR2 SYDVKM. CDR3 amino acids: CASSPGGGNEKLFF. The DNA for the CDR3 is TGTGCCAGCAGTCCCGGGGGGGGTAATGAAAAACTGTTTTTT.

The gene calls are TRBV25-1 and TRBJ1-4; no clear D. V was shortened by 1 base and J by 5 bases, with 11 bases between the two germline ends. The CDR3 extends over 15 amino acids. The V gene's germline CDR1 is MGHDK and CDR2 SYGVNS. CDR3 residues: CASSELSQVNEKLFF. DNA of the CDR3: TGTGCCAGCAGTGAATTAAGCCAGGTCAATGAAAAACTGTTTTTT.

The rearrangement links TRBV9 to TRBJ1-3; no reliable D call. Looked up from germline, CDR1 is SGDLS and CDR2 is YYNGEE. V was clipped by 0 bases and J by 0 bases, with 4 bases between them. This CDR3 contains 14 residues. CDR3 in amino acids: CASSVASSGNTIYF. As DNA, the CDR3 is TGTGCCAGCAGCGTAGCGAGCTCTGGAAACACCATATATTTT.

The chain couples TRBV11-2 to TRBJ1-2; 7 bases line up with TRBD1. Germline V gene lookup returns CDR1 SGHAT and CDR2 FQNNGV. With V trimmed by 3 bases and J by 8 bases, 6 bases remained unmatched. The CDR3 totals 13 residues. The CDR3 DNA reads TGTGCCAGCAGCTTGAGACAGGGACTCGGCTACACCTTC. This codes for CASSLRQGLGYTF.

The rearrangement joins TRBV20-1 to TRBJ2-7, with a weak D call TRBD2 (5 bases). The CDR3 totals 11 residues. CDR1 and CDR2 (germline): DFQATT, SNEGSKA (reference sequence). The V gene lost 4 bases and the J gene lost 10 bases, with 14 bases spanning the gap. The chain's CDR3 is CSAKATRVQYF. CDR3 DNA: TGCAGTGCTAAGGCGACGCGGGTTCAGTACTTC.

V gene TRBV27 combines with J gene TRBJ2-1, with 10 bases fitting TRBD1. J lost 10 bases, V lost 6 bases, and 9 bases had no gene match. CDR1 and CDR2 from the germline V gene are MNHEY and SMNVEV (reference sequence). The CDR3 covers 14 residues. The CDR3 here is CASRAGTGEFEQFF. The DNA for the CDR3 is TGTGCCAGCAGGGCCGGGACAGGGGAGTTCGAGCAGTTCTTC.

This chain links TRBV15 with TRBJ1-2, with 8 bases aligning to TRBD1. Germline lookup yields CDR1 LNHNV and CDR2 YYDKDF (reference sequence). V dropped 2 bases and J dropped 3; count of bases not matched to a gene: 5. The CDR3 has 15 residues. The CDR3 spells CATSRPGGADYGYTF. As DNA, the CDR3 is TGTGCCACCAGCAGACCAGGGGGCGCCGACTATGGCTACACCTTC.

The rearrangement links TRBV28 to TRBJ2-3; TRBD2 matches 10 bases. The CDR3 consists of 16 residues. The V and J ends lost 4 bases and 0 bases, in that order; junction bases with no gene match: 4. The V gene's germline CDR1 is MDHEN and CDR2 SYDVKM. The CDR3 DNA reads as TGTGCCAGCAGTTCCCTAGCGGGGGCTAGCACAGATACGCAGTATTTT. As protein: CASSSLAGASTDTQYF.

The chain combines TRBV7-3 with TRBJ2-2, with D unclear. Germline V gives CDR1 SGHTA, CDR2 FQGTGA. V lost 0 bases and J 4 bases, leaving 3 bases between the germline ends. The CDR3 runs to 13 residues. The CDR3 loop reads CASSLTRTGELFF. The CDR3 region has the DNA TGTGCCAGCAGCTTAACGCGCACCGGGGAGCTGTTTTTT.

The chain recombines TRBV6-5 with TRBJ1-4, with a weak D call TRBD1 (5 bases). Germline CDR1 and CDR2: MNHEY and SVGAGI. This CDR3 has 14 residues. The ends were cut back, 0 bases at V and 7 bases at J, with 9 bases in the middle. The CDR3 bases are TGTGCCAGCAGTTACTCGAGTAGGGGTGAAAAACTGTTTTTT. Its protein product is CASSYSSRGEKLFF.

This clone was detected only a few times. The chain carries TRBV7-2 and TRBJ2-7, with 7 bases lining up with TRBD1. Germline V gives CDR1 SGHTA, CDR2 FQGNSA. The CDR3 runs 16 residues. V lost 4 bases and J lost 4; bases outside the gene matches: 13. The CDR3 region is CASSSRGQGSVYEQYF. CDR3 nucleotide sequence: TGTGCCAGCAGCTCTAGGGGGCAGGGGTCGGTATACGAGCAGTACTTC.

The rearrangement joins TRBV19 to TRBJ2-7; 10 nucleotides agree with TRBD1. Trimming cost V 8 bases and J 3 bases; bases outside gene matches: 1. Germline CDR1 and CDR2: LNHDA and SQIVND (reference sequence). The CDR3 extends over 12 amino acids. CDR3: CASRDRGYEQYF. Written as DNA, the CDR3 is TGTGCCAGTCGGGACAGGGGCTACGAGCAGTACTTC.

The rearrangement links TRBV25-1 to TRBJ1-5; TRBD1 matches at 8 bases. With 2 bases clipped from V and 10 bases from J, the junction kept 13 bases outside the gene matches. The CDR3 has 16 residues. Germline V CDR1 and CDR2: MGHDK, SYGVNS. The CDR3: CASSEIGQGEEGPQHF. The DNA of the CDR3 is TGTGCCAGCAGTGAAATAGGACAGGGCGAGGAGGGCCCCCAGCATTTT.

Only one count was recorded for this clone. The chain uses TRBV7-8 and TRBJ1-2, with D uncertain. From germline, CDR1 is SGHVS and CDR2 FQNEAQ. Trimming took 3 bases from V and 4 from J, leaving 9 bases between them. The CDR3 length is 13 residues. CDR3 residues: CASSFRGSYGYTF. CDR3 DNA: TGTGCCAGCAGCTTTCGGGGTTCCTATGGCTACACCTTC.

This chain connects TRBV5-8 to TRBJ1-2; D ambiguous. Trimming removed 4 bases from V and 8 bases from J, with 18 bases in between. CDR3 length: 14 amino acids. Germline loops: CDR1 SGHTS, CDR2 YDEGEE. CDR3 residues: CASSKTGNLEGYTF. The CDR3 DNA follows: TGTGCCAGCAGCAAGACGGGGAATCTTGAGGGCTACACCTTC.

This clone was detected only once. The chain recombines TRBV29-1 with TRBJ2-1, with D perhaps matching TRBD2 (6 bases). V was cut by 7 bases and J by 7 bases, with 14 bases left in between. The germline V gene has CDR1 SQVTM and CDR2 ANQGSEA. This CDR3 has 12 amino acids. CDR3 sequence: CSAEDAGNEQFF. The CDR3 DNA is TGCAGCGCCGAGGATGCGGGAAATGAGCAGTTCTTC.

The chain has TRBV7-2 and TRBJ2-1, with 7 bases lining up with TRBD2. V shed 5 bases, J shed 5 bases, and the junction held 9 bases outside the gene matches. CDR1 is SGHTA and CDR2 is FQGNSA in the germline V gene. The CDR3 has 15 residues. CDR3 residues: CASSDSAGTNNEQFF. The DNA for the CDR3 is TGTGCCAGCAGCGACTCGGCGGGGACTAACAATGAGCAGTTCTTC. Together with reference TRBV7-2 and TRBJ2-1, the CDR3 gives the full variable domain: GAGVSQSPSNKVTEKGKDVELRCDPISGHTALYWYRQSLGQGLEFLIYFQGNSAPDKSGLPSDRFSAERTGGSVSTLTIQRTQQEDSAVYLCASSDSAGTNNEQFFGPGTRLTVL.

The V call is TRBV5-6, the J call TRBJ1-2; 8 bases are a match to TRBD1. V lost 0 bases to trimming and J lost 7 bases; unmatched junction nucleotides: 8. Germline assignment: CDR1 SGHDT and CDR2 YYEEEE. The CDR3 extends over 15 amino acids. The CDR3 reads CASSLGAGQGFGYTF. The CDR3 coding sequence is TGTGCCAGCAGCTTGGGCGCCGGACAGGGATTTGGCTACACCTTC.

The chain recombines TRBV5-1 with TRBJ2-2, with 8 bases lining up with TRBD1. Germline V gives CDR1 SGHRS, CDR2 YFSETQ. The CDR3 is made up of 16 amino acids. Trimming at V came to 6 bases and at J to 3 bases, leaving 10 bases not matched to a gene. The CDR3 protein is CASTSAETGDTGELFF. The DNA of the CDR3 is TGCGCCAGCACCTCGGCGGAGACAGGGGACACCGGGGAGCTGTTTTTT. The full variable domain, its missing parts supplied by reference TRBV5-1 and TRBJ2-2, is KAGVTQTPRYLIKTRGQQVTLSCSPISGHRSVSWYQQTPGQGLQFLFEYFSETQRNKGNFPGRFSGRQFSNSRSEMNVSTLELGDSALYLCASTSAETGDTGELFFGEGSRLTVL.

This chain joins TRBV5-5 and TRBJ2-7, with 9 bases that match TRBD1. This CDR3 has 15 amino acids. With 4 bases clipped from V and 4 bases from J, the junction kept 9 bases outside the gene matches. CDR1 is SGHKS, CDR2 YYEKEE, per germline (reference sequence). CDR3 sequence reads: CASSTAGTGIYEQYF. CDR3 in DNA: TGTGCCAGCAGCACCGCCGGGACAGGGATATACGAGCAGTACTTC.

The gene calls are TRBV27 and TRBJ2-1; D unresolved. Germline V gene sequence: CDR1 MNHEY, CDR2 SMNVEV (reference sequence). The CDR3 contains 13 residues. V lost 6 bases to trimming and J lost 6 bases, with 12 bases between them. The CDR3 loop is CASRYGMANEQFF. The DNA of the CDR3 is TGTGCCAGCAGGTATGGTATGGCCAATGAGCAGTTCTTC.